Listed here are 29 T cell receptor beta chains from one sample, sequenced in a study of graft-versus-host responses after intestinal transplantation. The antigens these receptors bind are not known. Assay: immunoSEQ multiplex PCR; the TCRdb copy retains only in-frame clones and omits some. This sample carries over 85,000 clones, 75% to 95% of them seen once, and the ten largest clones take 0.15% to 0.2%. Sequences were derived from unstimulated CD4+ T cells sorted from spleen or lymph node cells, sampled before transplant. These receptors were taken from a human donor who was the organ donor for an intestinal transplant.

In DNA, the CDR3 is TGTGCCACCAGCAGAGGCGGCCCTCGCGAGCAGTACTTC. It is translated as CATSRGGPREQYF. The V and J genes are TRBV15 and TRBJ2-5, with D unclear. The DNA matches TRBJ2-7 better at its end, which makes the J call doubtful. From germline, CDR1 is LNHNV and CDR2 YYDKDF (reference sequence). The CDR3 extends over 13 amino acids.

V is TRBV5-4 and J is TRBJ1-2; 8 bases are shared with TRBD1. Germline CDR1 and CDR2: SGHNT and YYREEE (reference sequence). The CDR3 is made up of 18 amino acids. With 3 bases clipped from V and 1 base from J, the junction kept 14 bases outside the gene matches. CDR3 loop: CASSWGRGQGKFNYGYTF. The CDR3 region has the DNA TGTGCCAGCAGCTGGGGGCGAGGACAGGGCAAATTTAACTATGGCTACACCTTC. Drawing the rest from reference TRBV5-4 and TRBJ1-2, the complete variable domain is ETGVTQSPTHLIKTRGQQVTLRCSSQSGHNTVSWYQQALGQGPQFIFQYYREEENGRGNFPPRFSGLQFPNYSSELNVNALELDDSALYLCASSWGRGQGKFNYGYTFGSGTRLTVV.

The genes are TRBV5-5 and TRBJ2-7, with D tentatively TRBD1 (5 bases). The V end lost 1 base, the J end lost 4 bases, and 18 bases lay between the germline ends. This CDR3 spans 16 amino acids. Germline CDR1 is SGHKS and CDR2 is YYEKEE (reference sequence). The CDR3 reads CASSLYVGQGRYEQYF. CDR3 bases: TGTGCCAGCAGCTTGTATGTAGGGCAGGGTAGGTACGAGCAGTACTTC. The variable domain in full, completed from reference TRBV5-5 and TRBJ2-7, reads DAGVTQSPTHLIKTRGQQVTLRCSPISGHKSVSWYQQVLGQGPQFIFQYYEKEERGRGNFPDRFSARQFPNYSSELNVNALLLGDSALYLCASSLYVGQGRYEQYFGPGTRLTVT.

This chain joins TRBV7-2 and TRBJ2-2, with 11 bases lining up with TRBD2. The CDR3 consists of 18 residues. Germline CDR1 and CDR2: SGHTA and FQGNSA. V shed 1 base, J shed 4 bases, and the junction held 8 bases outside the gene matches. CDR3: CASSLVLAGATGTGELFF. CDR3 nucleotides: TGTGCCAGCAGCTTAGTACTAGCGGGGGCGACGGGCACCGGGGAGCTGTTTTTT.

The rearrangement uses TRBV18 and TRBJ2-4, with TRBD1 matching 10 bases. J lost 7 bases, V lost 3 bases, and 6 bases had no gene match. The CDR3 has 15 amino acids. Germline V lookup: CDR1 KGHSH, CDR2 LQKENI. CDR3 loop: CASSPLTGGGNIQYF. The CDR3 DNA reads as TGTGCCAGCTCACCTCTGACAGGGGGCGGGAACATTCAGTACTTC.

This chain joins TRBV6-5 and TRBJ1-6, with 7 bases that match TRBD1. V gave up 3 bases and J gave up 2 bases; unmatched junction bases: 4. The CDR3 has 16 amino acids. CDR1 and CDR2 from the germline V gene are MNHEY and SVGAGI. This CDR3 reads CASSYTGVAYNSPLHF. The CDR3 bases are TGTGCCAGCAGTTATACAGGGGTTGCCTATAATTCACCCCTCCACTTT.

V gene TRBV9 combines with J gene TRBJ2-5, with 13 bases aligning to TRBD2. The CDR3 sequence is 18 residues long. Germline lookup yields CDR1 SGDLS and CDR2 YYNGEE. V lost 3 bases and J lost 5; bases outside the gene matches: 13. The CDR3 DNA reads TGTGCCAGCAGCGCTCTACTCCGGACTAGCGGGGGCCTGGAGACCCAGTACTTC. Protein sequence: CASSALLRTSGGLETQYF.

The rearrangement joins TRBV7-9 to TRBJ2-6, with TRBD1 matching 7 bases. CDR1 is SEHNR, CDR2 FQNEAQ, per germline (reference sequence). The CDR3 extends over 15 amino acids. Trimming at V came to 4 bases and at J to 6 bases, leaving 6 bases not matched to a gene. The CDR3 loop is CASSYRTGLANVLTF. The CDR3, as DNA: TGTGCCAGCAGCTACCGGACAGGACTGGCCAACGTCCTGACTTTC.

The CDR3 protein is CASSPNLGGVYEQYF. The CDR3 DNA is TGTGCCAGCAGCCCGAACTTGGGGGGGGTTTACGAGCAGTACTTC. The genes are TRBV7-8 and TRBJ2-7; 7 bases align to TRBD2. The CDR3 loop spans 15 amino acids. Unmatched junction bases numbered 11, after V lost 5 bases and J lost 4 bases. Germline V CDR1 and CDR2: SGHVS, FQNEAQ.

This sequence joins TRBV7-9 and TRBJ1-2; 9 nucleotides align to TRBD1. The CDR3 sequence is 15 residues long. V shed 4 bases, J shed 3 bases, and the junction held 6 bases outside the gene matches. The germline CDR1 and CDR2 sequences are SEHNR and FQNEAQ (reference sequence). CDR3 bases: TGTGCCAGCAGCTACAGGGGGCGCAGCTACTATGGCTACACCTTC. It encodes CASSYRGRSYYGYTF.

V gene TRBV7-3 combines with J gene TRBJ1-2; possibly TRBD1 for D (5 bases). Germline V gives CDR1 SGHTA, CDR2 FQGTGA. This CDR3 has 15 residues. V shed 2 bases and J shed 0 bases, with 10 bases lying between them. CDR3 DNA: TGTGCCAGCAGCTTACTACCAGGGCCTAACTATGGCTACACCTTC. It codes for CASSLLPGPNYGYTF.

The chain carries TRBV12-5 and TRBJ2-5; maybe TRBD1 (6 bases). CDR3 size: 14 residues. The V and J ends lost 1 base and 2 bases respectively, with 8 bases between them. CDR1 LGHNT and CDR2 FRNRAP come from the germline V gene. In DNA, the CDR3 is TGTGCTAGTGGTTTGGGGACAGAACAAGAGACCCAGTACTTC. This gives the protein CASGLGTEQETQYF.

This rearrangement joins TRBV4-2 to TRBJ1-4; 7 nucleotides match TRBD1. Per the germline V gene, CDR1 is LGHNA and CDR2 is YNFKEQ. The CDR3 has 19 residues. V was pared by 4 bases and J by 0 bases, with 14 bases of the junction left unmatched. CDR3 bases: TGTGCCAGCAGCCGCACAGGGGCCCCATCCTTGGCAACTAATGAAAAACTGTTTTTT. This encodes CASSRTGAPSLATNEKLFF.

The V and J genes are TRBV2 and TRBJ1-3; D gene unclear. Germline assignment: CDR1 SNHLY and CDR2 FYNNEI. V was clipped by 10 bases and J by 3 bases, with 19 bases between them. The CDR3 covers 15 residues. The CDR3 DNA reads TGTGCCATTTTAGGAGGTAGCGAGATTGGAAACACCATATATTTT. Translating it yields CAILGGSEIGNTIYF.

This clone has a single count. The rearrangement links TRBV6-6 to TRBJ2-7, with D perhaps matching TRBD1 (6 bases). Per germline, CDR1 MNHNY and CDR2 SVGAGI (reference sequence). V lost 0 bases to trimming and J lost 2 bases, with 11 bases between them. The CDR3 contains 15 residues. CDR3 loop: CASSYSKQGPYEQYF. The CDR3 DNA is TGTGCCAGCAGTTACTCGAAACAGGGCCCCTACGAGCAGTACTTC.

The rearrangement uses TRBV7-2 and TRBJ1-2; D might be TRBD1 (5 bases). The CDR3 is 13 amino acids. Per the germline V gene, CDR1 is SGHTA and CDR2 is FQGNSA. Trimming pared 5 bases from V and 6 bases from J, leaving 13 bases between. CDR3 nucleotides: TGTGCCAGCAGCCACCTTCAAGGGGATGGCTACACCTTC. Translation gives CASSHLQGDGYTF.

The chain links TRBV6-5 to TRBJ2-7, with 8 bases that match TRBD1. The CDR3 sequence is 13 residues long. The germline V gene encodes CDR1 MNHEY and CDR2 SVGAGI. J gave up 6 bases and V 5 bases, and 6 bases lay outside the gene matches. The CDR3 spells CASSQTGAGEQYF. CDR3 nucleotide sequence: TGTGCCAGCAGTCAGACAGGGGCGGGCGAGCAGTACTTC.

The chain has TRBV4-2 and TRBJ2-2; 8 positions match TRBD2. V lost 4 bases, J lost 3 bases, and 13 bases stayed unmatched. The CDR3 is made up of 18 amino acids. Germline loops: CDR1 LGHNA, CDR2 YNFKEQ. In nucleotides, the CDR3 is TGTGCCAGCAGCCGACGCTCGAGCGGGAGTGTGGACACCGGGGAGCTGTTTTTT. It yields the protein CASSRRSSGSVDTGELFF.

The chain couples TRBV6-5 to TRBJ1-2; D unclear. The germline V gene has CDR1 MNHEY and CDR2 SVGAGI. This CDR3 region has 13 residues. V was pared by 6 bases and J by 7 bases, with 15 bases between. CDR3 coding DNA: TGTGCCAGCAGGAAAAGTGCGGGAAGTGGCTACACCTTC. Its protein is CASRKSAGSGYTF.

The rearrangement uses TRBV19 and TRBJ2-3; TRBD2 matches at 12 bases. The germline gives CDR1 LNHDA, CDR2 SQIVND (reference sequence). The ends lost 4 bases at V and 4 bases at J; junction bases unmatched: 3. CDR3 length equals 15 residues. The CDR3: CASSRASGGADTQYF. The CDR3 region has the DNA TGTGCCAGTAGTAGGGCTAGCGGGGGGGCAGATACGCAGTATTTT.

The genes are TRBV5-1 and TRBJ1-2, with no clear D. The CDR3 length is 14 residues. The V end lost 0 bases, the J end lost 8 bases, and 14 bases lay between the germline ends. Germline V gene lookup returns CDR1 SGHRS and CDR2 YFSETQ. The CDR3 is CASSLEEASPGYTF. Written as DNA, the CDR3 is TGCGCCAGCAGCTTGGAGGAGGCCAGCCCCGGCTACACCTTC.

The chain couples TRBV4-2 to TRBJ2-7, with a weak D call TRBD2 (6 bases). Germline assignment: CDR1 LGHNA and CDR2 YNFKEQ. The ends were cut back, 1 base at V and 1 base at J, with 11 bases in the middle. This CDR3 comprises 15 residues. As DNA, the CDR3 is TGTGCCAGCAGCCAAGGGAGGGGTTCTTCCTACGAGCAGTACTTC. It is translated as CASSQGRGSSYEQYF.

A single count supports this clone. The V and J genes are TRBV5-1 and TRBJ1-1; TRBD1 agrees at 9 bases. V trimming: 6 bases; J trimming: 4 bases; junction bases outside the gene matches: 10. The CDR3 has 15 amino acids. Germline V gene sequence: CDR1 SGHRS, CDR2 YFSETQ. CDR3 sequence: CASTPQGAQLTEAFF. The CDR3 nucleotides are TGCGCCAGCACCCCACAGGGGGCGCAACTCACTGAAGCTTTCTTT.

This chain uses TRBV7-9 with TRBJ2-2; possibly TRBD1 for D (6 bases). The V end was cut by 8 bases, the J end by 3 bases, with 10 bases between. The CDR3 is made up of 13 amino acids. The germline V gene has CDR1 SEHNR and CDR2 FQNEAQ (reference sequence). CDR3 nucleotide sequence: TGTGCCAGCGAACAGGGATACACCGGGGAGCTGTTTTTT. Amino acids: CASEQGYTGELFF. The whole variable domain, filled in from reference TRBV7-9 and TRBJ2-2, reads DTGVSQNPRHKITKRGQNVTFRCDPISEHNRLYWYRQTLGQGPEFLTYFQNEAQLEKSRLLSDRFSAERPKGSFSTLEIQRTEQGDSAMYLCASEQGYTGELFFGEGSRLTVL.

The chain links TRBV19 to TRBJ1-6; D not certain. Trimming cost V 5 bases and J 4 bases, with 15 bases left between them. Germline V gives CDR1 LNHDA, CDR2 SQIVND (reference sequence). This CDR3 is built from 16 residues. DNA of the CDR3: TGTGCCAGTAGTCCTACGTCTTCTCTTTATAATTCACCCCTCCACTTT. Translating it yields CASSPTSSLYNSPLHF.

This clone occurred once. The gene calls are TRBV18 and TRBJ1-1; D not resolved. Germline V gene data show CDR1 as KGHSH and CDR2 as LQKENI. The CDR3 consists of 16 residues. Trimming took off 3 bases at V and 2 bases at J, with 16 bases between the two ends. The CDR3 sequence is CASSPRYGRENTEAFF. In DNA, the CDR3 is TGTGCCAGCTCACCGCGGTATGGACGGGAAAACACTGAAGCTTTCTTT. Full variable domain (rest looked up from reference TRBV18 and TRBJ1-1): NAGVMQNPRHLVRRRGQEARLRCSPMKGHSHVYWYRQLPEEGLKFMVYLQKENIIDESGMPKERFSAEFPKEGPSILRIQQVVRGDSAAYFCASSPRYGRENTEAFFGQGTRLTVV.

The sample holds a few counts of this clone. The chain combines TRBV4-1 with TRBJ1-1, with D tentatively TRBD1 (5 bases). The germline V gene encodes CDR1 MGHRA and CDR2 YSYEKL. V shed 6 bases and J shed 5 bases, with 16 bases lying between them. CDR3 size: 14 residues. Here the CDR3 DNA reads TGCGCCAGCAGGGTAACGGACATGGGGACTGAAGCTTTCTTT. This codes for CASRVTDMGTEAFF.

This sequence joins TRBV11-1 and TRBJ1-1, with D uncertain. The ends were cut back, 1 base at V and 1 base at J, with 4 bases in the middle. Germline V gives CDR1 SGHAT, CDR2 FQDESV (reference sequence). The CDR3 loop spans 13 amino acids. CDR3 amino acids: CASSLVANTEAFF. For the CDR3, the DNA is TGTGCCAGCAGCTTAGTGGCGAACACTGAAGCTTTCTTT.

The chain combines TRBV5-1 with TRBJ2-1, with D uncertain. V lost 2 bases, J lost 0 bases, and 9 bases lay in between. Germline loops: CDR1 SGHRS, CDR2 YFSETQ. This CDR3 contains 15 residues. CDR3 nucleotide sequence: TGCGCCAGCAGCTTCACCCTCAGCTCCTACAATGAGCAGTTCTTC. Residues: CASSFTLSSYNEQFF. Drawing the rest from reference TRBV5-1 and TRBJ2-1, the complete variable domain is KAGVTQTPRYLIKTRGQQVTLSCSPISGHRSVSWYQQTPGQGLQFLFEYFSETQRNKGNFPGRFSGRQFSNSRSEMNVSTLELGDSALYLCASSFTLSSYNEQFFGPGTRLTVL.